This paragraph covers one T cell receptor (beta chain) sequence. Patients at the Seattle site were enrolled during active infection and followed longitudinally. These data originate in a study of blood T cell repertoires in COVID-19. In the authors' workflow: Scientists estimated how many nucleated cells there were by amplifying reference gene primers. The method was immunoSEQ multiplex PCR; TCRdb's version includes in-frame clones alone and lacks a portion of them. The DNA gave D and trimming, while V, J and clone size come from that table. The sample includes under 450,000 clones, around 89% of them seen just once. Sequenced: peripheral blood. This clonotype was obtained from a woman between 40 and 55 years old with COVID-19, enrolled during active disease.

Written as DNA, the CDR3 is TGTGCCAGTAGGCCCGGGACAGGGGTTTTTCAGCCCCAGCATTTT. Amino acid sequence: CASRPGTGVFQPQHF. The genes are TRBV19 and TRBJ1-5; 10 positions match TRBD1. The CDR3 consists of 15 residues. V was pared by 6 bases and J by 6 bases, with 8 bases of the junction left unmatched. Per the germline V gene, CDR1 is LNHDA and CDR2 is SQIVND (reference sequence).